This T cell receptor beta chain was profiled in a study of T-cell reconstitution after alpha-beta-depleted transplantation in children (dated by TCRdb to about 2016). In terms of the full investigation: Using TCR repertoire profiling, the study followed T-cell immune reconstitution in a quantitative way in children after TCRalphabeta/CD19-depleted allogeneic hematopoietic cell transplantation. General findings and caveats noted by the study authors: Over subsequent months, a decline in hyperexpanded clone frequencies was noted, and after one year, T-cell counts and TCRbeta diversity were mostly ascribed to newly produced T cells. About two months after transplant, the apparently early recovery of alphabetaT-cell counts reportedly depended on just several hundred clones that had expanded rapidly and came from non-depleted graft cells. The high TCRbeta diversity at day 60 in some patients was ascribed to recipient T cells and intrathymic progenitors that had survived conditioning.

Libraries came from PCR. TCRdb shows the sequencer as Illumina HiSeq 2500. To normalize quantification of the TCRbeta repertoire, the TCR libraries were built with molecular barcoding that relied on unique molecular identifiers. TCRdb itself trimmed the public reads at Q25 with fastp, ran MiXCR and retained productive beta chains. All rows with the same CDR3 protein become a single entry with the most common DNA and genes. The sample records hundreds of thousands of distinct CDR3 sequences, 10% to 15% of which are singletons. 2.2% of the sample is in the top ten clones. The CDR3 covers 16 residues, taking in both the cysteine and the phenylalanine. The CDR3 DNA has 48 bases and is translated from base 1. The germline ends are 14 bases apart after V is trimmed by 4 bases and J by 0 bases. CDR1 is given as SEHNR and CDR2 as FQNEAQ, both from the germline V gene (reference sequence). The sample's treatment or condition label, decoded: allogeneic hematopoietic cell transplantation with graft depleted of TCRalphabeta T cells and CD19 B cells. TCRalphabeta/CD19-depleted allogeneic hematopoietic cell grafts were given to the transplant recipients, all of whom were children.

This clonotype has only a few counts. Its antigen has not been determined. Base qualities were left out, and no much larger clone turns up one base away. This receptor chain uses TRBV7-9 and TRBJ2-3, and the D gene may be TRBD1, 6 bases matching. The source material was PBMCs, mostly from graft donor cells, sampled 360 days after TCRalphabeta/CD19-depleted stem cell transplant. This TCR came from a male patient under 18 who had a stem cell transplant for acute myeloid leukemia, so the T cells may come from the graft donor. The CDR3: CASSSNRDDSTDTQYF. DNA sequence: TGTGCCAGCAGCTCAAACAGGGACGATAGCACAGATACGCAGTATTTT. With the rest looked up from the reference TRBV7-9 and TRBJ2-3 genes rather than sequenced, the full variable domain is DTGVSQNPRHKITKRGQNVTFRCDPISEHNRLYWYRQTLGQGPEFLTYFQNEAQLEKSRLLSDRFSAERPKGSFSTLEIQRTEQGDSAMYLCASSSNRDDSTDTQYFGPGTRLTVL.